This T cell receptor (beta chain) was captured by sequencing in a study of beta chain features in type 1 diabetes. Whole-study findings and limits: TCRB CDR3s were moderately but significantly shorter in Type 1 diabetes patients in all four CD4+ subsets.

This clone appeared a few times. What it binds is not known. What was sequenced were expressed TCRB transcripts, since all of the isolated RNA had been reverse transcribed. The protocol was immunoSEQ multiplex PCR, while the TCRdb copy is restricted to in-frame clones and leaves out a portion. The sample carries 280,000 or so clones, over 14% recorded once. This CDR3 contains 16 residues. The receptor's source is a man between 18 and 35 years old with type 1 diabetes. The chain links TRBV21-1 to TRBJ1-5. TRBV21-1 is reported as a pseudogene. The sample comprised naive CD4+ T cells from blood. Written as DNA, the CDR3 is TGTGCCAGCAGCACCTCATTGGGGGTGGAGGGGCAGCCCCAGCATTTT. Protein: CASSTSLGVEGQPQHF.